This record concerns one T cell receptor (beta chain) sequence. Its antigen is unknown. For each CD8+ T cell subset, flow sorting was done in triplicate, and 310,000 or so cells per subset went directly into RLT lysis buffer. To keep memory contaminants out, a stringent definition of naive CD8+ T cells was applied: CD45RO-CCR7+CD27+CD95-. Peripheral blood mononuclear cells were isolated from buffy coats using standard density gradient centrifugation. Naive CXCR3-negative and CXCR3-positive CD8+ T cells were flow-sorted on a FACSAria III. Total RNA was extracted from sorted cells using an RNeasy Mini Kit. The germline V gene sets CDR1 to SGHVS and CDR2 to FNYEAQ. The cysteine opens and the phenylalanine closes a CDR3 of 18 amino acids. This entry has no DNA. The sequencer was a NextSeq 550. The Human TCR Profiling Kit (MiLaboratory) was used to make UMI-labeled 5' RACE TRB cDNA libraries. cDNA synthesis used the entire amount of extracted RNA, and PCR amplification then used the entire amount of cDNA produced. The libraries were made side by side, with each library going through the same number of PCR cycles. In the paper's pipeline: About 50,000 +/- 10,000 unique UMI-labeled TRB cDNA molecules per library were extracted with MIGEC and MiXCR, with at least two reads per UMI required. An average of about 40,000 +/- 10,000 functional in-frame TRB CDR3 nucleotide clonotypes without stop codons was found per library. After downsampling to 5000 UMI-labeled TRB molecules per sample, diversity metrics, including normalized Shannon-Wiener and Chao1, were computed in VDJtools. For the central five CDR3 residues, VDJtools calculated physicochemical properties weighted by clonotype size, namely interaction energy, strength, volume and Kidera factor 4. Through TCRdb reprocessing, the reads give one entry per CDR3 protein sequence; DNA is omitted. TCRdb, not the original authors, processed these V and J calls. This sample's table contains around 140,000 distinct CDR3 sequences. The top ten clonotypes cover approximately 0.5% of the sample.

The sample belongs to a study of CXCR3-negative and CXCR3-positive naive CD8 T cells (dated by TCRdb to between 2018 and 2021). General notes on the study: In total, about 135 million TRB reads were obtained, corresponding to roughly 1.5 +/- 0.3 million reads per library. TRBV-TRBJ cluster analysis included naive subsets from several donors and memory cells from 3 donors. The diversity and physicochemical repertoire analyses included approximately ten donors pooled from two independent experiments. Broader findings and caveats from the paper: Because surface CD5, which has been linked to self-reactivity in mice, was comparable between naive subsets, TCR interaction strength was also inferred from TRB CDR3 physicochemical properties. Freshly isolated PBMCs were used for most assays because CXCR3 expression partially decreased after cryopreservation. Within the same donor, TRBV-TRBJ usage looked similar between naive CXCR3-negative and CXCR3-positive cells, but memory cells had distinct patterns. Comparably high repertoire diversity was found in both naive subsets, whereas much lower repertoire diversity was found in memory CD8+ T cells. Compared with CXCR3-negative naive cells, CXCR3-positive naive cells had TRB CDR3s with higher hydrophobicity (lower Kidera factor 4), lower energy, and higher strength and volume indices.

The source of this sequence is a human donor in good health. Some clones in this sample may be carry-over from other donors' samples. The material sequenced was naive CXCR3- CD8+ T cells from blood. The label giving this sample's cell subset or site can be read as: CD45RO-CCR7+CD27+CD95- naive CD8+ T cells lacking CXCR3 (TNR3-). The rearrangement joined TRBV7-6 to TRBJ1-5; without DNA, the TCRdb call of TRBD1 cannot be checked. The CDR3 protein is CASSLMGQGQNSNQPQHF.